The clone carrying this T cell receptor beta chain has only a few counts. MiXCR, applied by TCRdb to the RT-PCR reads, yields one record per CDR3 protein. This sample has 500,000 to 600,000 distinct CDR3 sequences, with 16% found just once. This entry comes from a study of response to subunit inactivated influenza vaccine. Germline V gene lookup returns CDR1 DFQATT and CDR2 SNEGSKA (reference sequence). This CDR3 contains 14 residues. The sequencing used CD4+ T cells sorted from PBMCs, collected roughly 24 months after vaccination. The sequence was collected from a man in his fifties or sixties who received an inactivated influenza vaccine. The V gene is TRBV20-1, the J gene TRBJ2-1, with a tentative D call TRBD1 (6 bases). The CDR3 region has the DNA TGCAGCCTGATTACAGGGAGCTCCTACAATGAGCAGTTCTTC. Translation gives CSLITGSSYNEQFF.